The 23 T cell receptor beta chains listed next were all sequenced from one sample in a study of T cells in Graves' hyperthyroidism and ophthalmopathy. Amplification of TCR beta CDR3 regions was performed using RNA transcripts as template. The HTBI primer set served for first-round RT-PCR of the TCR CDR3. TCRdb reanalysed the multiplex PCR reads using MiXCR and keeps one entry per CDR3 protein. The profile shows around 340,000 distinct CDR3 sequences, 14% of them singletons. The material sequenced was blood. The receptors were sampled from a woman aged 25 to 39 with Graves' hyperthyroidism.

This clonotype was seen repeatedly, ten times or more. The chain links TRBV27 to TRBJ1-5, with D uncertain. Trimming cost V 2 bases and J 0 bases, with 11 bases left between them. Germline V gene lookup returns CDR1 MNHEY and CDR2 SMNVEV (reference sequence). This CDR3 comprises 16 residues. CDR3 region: CASSLSLSASNQPQHF. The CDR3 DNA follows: TGTGCCAGCAGTTTAAGCCTGTCGGCTAGCAATCAGCCCCAGCATTTT.

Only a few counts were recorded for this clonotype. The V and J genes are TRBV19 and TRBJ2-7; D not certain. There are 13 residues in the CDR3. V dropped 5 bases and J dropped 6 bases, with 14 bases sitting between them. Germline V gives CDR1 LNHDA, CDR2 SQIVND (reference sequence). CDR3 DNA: TGTGCCAGTAGTTTCTGGGCCCTCAGCGAGCAGTACTTC. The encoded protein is CASSFWALSEQYF. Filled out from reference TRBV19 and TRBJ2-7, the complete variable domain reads DGGITQSPKYLFRKEGQNVTLSCEQNLNHDAMYWYRQDPGQGLRLIYYSQIVNDFQKGDIAEGYSVSREKKESFPLTVTSAQKNPTAFYLCASSFWALSEQYFGPGTRLTVT.

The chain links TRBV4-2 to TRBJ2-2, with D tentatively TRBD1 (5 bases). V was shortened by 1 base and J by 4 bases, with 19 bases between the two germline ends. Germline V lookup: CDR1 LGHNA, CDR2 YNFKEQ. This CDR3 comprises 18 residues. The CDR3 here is CASSQGDWVGVLTGELFF. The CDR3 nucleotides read TGTGCCAGCAGCCAAGGCGACTGGGTAGGGGTTCTCACCGGGGAGCTGTTTTTT.

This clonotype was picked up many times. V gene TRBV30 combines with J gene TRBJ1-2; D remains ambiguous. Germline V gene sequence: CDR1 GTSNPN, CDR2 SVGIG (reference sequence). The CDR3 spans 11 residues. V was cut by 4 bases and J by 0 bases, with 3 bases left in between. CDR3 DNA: TGTGCCTGGAAAGCTAACTATGGCTACACCTTC. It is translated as CAWKANYGYTF.

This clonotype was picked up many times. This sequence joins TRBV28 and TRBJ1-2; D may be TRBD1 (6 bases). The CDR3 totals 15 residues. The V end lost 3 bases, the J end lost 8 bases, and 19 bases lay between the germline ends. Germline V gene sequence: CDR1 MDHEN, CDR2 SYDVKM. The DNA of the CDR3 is TGTGCCAGCAGTTTCTGGACAGACTTCCGGTGGGGCTACACCTTC. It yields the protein CASSFWTDFRWGYTF.

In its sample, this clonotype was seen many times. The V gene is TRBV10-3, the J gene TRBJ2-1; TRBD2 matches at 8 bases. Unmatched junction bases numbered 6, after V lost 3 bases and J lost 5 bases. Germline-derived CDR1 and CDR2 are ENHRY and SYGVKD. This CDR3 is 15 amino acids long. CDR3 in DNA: TGTGCCATCAGTGACCCAGCGGGAGACGACAATGAGCAGTTCTTC. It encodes CAISDPAGDDNEQFF.

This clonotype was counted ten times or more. In DNA, the CDR3 is TGTGCCAGCAGTCGACTAGCGGGAGGGCCGAGGGTCGGAAATACGCAGTATTTT. Amino acids: CASSRLAGGPRVGNTQYF. The chain links TRBV27 to TRBJ2-3; 14 bases map to TRBD2. From germline, CDR1 is MNHEY and CDR2 SMNVEV (reference sequence). Trimming at V came to 5 bases and at J to 7 bases, leaving 14 bases not matched to a gene. This CDR3 is built from 18 residues.

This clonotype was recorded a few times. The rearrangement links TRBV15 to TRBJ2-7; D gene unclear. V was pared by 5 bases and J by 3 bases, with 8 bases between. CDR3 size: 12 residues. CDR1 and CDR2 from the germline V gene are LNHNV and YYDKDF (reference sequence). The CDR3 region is CATSATGYEQYF. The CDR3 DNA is TGTGCCACCAGCGCGACCGGCTACGAGCAGTACTTC. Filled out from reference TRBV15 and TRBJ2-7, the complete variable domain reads DAMVIQNPRYQVTQFGKPVTLSCSQTLNHNVMYWYQQKSSQAPKLLFHYYDKDFNNEADTPDNFQSRRPNTSFCFLDIRSPGLGDTAMYLCATSATGYEQYFGPGTRLTVT.

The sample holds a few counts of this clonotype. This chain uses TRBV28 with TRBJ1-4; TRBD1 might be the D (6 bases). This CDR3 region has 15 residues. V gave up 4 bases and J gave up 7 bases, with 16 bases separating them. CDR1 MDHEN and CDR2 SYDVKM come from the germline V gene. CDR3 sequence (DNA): TGTGCCAGCAGTTCCACACCCAGCAGGGGTGAAAAACTGTTTTTT. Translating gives CASSSTPSRGEKLFF.

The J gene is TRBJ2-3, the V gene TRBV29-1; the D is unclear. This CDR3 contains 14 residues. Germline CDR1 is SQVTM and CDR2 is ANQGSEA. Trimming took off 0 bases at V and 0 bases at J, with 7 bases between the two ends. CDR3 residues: CSVEEGSSTDTQYF. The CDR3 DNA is TGCAGCGTTGAAGAAGGTAGCAGCACAGATACGCAGTATTTT.

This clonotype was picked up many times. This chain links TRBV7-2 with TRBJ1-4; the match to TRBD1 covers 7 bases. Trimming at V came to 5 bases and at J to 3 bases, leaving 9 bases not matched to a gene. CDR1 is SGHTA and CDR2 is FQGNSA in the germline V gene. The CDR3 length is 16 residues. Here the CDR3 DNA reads TGTGCCAGCAGCCAGCACGCCGGACAGGCTAATGAAAAACTGTTTTTT. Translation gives CASSQHAGQANEKLFF.

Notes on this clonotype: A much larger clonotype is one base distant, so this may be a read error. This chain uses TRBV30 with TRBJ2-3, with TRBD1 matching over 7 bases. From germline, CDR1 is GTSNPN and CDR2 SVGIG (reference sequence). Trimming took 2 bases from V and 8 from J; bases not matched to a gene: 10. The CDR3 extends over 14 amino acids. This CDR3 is CAWSTLGGPGTQYF. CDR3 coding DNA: TGTGCCTGGAGTACTTTAGGGGGCCCAGGTACGCAGTATTTT.

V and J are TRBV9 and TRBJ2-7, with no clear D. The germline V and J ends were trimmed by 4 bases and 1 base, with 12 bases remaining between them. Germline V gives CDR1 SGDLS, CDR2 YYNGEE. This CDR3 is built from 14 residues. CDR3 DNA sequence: TGTGCCAGCAGCCCGGGCCTAGTGTCCTACGAGCAGTACTTC. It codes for CASSPGLVSYEQYF.

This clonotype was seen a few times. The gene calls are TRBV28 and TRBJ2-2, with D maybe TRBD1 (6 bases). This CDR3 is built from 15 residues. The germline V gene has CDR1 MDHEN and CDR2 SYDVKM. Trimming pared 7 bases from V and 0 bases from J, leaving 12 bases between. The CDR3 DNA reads TGTGCCAGCAAGCAGGGGCGTCCGAACACCGGGGAGCTGTTTTTT. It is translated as CASKQGRPNTGELFF. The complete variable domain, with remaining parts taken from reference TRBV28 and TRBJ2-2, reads DVKVTQSSRYLVKRTGEKVFLECVQDMDHENMFWYRQDPGLGLRLIYFSYDVKMKEKGDIPEGYSVSREKKERFSLILESASTNQTSMYLCASKQGRPNTGELFFGEGSRLTVL.

DNA of the CDR3: TGTGCCTGGGGGAACGACGGCAATCAGCCCCAGCATTTT. The encoded protein is CAWGNDGNQPQHF. The chain employs TRBV30 and TRBJ1-5; D not resolved. V was trimmed by 5 bases and J by 2 bases, leaving 10 bases between them. The CDR3 spans 13 residues. CDR1 GTSNPN and CDR2 SVGIG come from the germline V gene (reference sequence).

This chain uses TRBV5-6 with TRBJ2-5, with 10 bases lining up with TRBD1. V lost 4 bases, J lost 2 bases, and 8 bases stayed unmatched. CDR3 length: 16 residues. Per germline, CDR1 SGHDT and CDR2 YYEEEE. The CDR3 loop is CASSIRWTGGQETQYF. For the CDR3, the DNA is TGTGCCAGCAGCATCCGATGGACAGGGGGACAAGAGACCCAGTACTTC.

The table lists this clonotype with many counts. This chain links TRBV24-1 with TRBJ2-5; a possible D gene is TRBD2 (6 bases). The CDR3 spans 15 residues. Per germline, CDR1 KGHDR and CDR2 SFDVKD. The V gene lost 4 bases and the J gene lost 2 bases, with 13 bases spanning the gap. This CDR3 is CATSDGGNRQETQYF. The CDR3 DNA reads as TGTGCCACCAGTGACGGGGGTAACCGACAAGAGACCCAGTACTTC.

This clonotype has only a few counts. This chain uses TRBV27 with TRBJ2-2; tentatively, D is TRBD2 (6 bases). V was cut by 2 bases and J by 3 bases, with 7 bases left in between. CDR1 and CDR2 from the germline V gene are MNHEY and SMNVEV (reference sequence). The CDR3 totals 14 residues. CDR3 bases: TGTGCCAGCAGTTTAGCGGGGTACACCGGGGAGCTGTTTTTT. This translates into CASSLAGYTGELFF.

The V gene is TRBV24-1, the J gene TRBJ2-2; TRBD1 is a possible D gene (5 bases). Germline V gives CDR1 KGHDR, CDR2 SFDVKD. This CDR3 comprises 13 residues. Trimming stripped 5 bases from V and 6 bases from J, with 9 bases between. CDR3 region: CATSVTGSGELFF. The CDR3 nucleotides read TGTGCCACCAGTGTAACAGGTTCCGGGGAGCTGTTTTTT.

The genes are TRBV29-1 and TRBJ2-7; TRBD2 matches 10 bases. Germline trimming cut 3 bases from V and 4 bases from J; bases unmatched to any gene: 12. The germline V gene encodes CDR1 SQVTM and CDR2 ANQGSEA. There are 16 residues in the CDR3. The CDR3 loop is CSVDTRGLAGAYEQYF. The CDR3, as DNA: TGCAGCGTTGATACCAGAGGGCTAGCGGGAGCATACGAGCAGTACTTC.

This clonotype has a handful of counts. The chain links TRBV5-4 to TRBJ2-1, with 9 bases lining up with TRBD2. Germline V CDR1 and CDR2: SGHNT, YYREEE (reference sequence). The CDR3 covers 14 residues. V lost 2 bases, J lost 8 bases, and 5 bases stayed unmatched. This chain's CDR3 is CASSLPGLAYEQFF. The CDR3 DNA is TGTGCCAGCAGCTTACCGGGACTAGCTTATGAGCAGTTCTTC.

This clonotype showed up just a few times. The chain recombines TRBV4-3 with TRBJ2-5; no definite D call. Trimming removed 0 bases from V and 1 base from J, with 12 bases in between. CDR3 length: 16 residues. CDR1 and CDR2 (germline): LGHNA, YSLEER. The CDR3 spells CASSQDVEFGQETQYF. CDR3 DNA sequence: TGCGCCAGCAGCCAAGATGTCGAATTCGGCCAAGAGACCCAGTACTTC.

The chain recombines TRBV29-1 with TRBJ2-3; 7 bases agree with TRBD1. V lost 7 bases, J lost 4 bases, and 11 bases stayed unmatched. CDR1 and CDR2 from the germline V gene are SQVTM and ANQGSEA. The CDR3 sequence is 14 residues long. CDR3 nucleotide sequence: TGCAGCGCCGCGCCCTCGCAGGGGGCAGATACGCAGTATTTT. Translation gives CSAAPSQGADTQYF.